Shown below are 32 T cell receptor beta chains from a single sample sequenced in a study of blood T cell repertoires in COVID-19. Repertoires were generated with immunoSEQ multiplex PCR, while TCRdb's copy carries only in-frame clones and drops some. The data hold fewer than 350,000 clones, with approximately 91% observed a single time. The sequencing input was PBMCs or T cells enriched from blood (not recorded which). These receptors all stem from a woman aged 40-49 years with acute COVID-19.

The CDR3, as DNA: TGTGCCAGCAGCCCCGACGGGTACAATGAGCAGTTCTTC. Amino acids: CASSPDGYNEQFF. This chain links TRBV11-3 with TRBJ2-1; D not resolved. The germline gives CDR1 SGHNT, CDR2 YENEEA. The length of the CDR3 is 13 residues. Trimming cost V 5 bases and J 4 bases, with 9 bases left between them.

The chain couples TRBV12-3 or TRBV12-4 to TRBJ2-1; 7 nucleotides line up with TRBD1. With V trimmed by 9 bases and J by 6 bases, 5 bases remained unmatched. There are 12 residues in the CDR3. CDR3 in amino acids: CASTGVGNEQFF. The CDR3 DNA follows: TGTGCCAGTACAGGGGTCGGCAATGAGCAGTTCTTC.

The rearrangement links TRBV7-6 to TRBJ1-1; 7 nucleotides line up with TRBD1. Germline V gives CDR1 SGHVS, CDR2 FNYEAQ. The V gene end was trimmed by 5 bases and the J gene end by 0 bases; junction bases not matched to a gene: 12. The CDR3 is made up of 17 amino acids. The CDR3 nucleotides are TGTGCCAGCAGCCCCGGGGGGGCACAGGGGATGAACACTGAAGCTTTCTTT. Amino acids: CASSPGGAQGMNTEAFF. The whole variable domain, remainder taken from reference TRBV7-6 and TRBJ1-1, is GAGVSQSPRYKVTKRGQDVALRCDPISGHVSLYWYRQALGQGPEFLTYFNYEAQQDKSGLPNDRFSAERPEGSISTLTIQRTEQRDSAMYRCASSPGGAQGMNTEAFFGQGTRLTVV.

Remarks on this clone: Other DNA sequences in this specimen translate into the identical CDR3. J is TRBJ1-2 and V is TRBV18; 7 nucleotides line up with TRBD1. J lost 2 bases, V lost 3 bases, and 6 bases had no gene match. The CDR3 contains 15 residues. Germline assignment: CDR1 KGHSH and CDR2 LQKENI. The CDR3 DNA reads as TGTGCCAGCTCACCGTCCGGACAGGCAAACTATGGCTACACCTTC. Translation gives CASSPSGQANYGYTF.

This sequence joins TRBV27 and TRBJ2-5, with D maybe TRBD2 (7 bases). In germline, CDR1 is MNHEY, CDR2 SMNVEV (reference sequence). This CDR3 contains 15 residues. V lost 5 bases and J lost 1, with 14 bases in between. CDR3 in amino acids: CASSRGRVGQETQYF. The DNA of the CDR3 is TGTGCCAGCAGTAGGGGGAGGGTTGGCCAAGAGACCCAGTACTTC.

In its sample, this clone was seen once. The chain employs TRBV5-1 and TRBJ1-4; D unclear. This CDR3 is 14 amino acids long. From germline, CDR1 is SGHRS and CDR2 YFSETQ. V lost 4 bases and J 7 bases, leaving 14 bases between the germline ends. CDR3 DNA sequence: TGCGCCAGCAGCCCACTGGATAGCGGTGAAAAACTGTTTTTT. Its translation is CASSPLDSGEKLFF.

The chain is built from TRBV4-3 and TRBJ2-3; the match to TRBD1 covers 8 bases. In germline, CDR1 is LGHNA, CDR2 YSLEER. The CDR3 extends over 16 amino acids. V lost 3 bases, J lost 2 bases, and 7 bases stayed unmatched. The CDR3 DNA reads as TGCGCCAGCAGCCATACCGGGACAGGAAACACAGATACGCAGTATTTT. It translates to CASSHTGTGNTDTQYF.

CDR3 residues: CASSLSGASTYEQYF. The CDR3 coding sequence is TGTGCCAGCAGCTTAAGTGGAGCCAGCACCTACGAGCAGTACTTC. The chain recombines TRBV7-2 with TRBJ2-7; D unclear. CDR1 is SGHTA, CDR2 FQGNSA, per germline. V was pared by 2 bases and J by 2 bases, with 13 bases between. The CDR3 is made up of 15 amino acids.

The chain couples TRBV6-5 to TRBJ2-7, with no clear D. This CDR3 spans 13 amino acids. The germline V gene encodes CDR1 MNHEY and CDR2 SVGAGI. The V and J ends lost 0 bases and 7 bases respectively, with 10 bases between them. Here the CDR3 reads CASSYSKSQEQYF. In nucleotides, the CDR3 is TGTGCCAGCAGTTACTCGAAAAGTCAGGAGCAGTACTTC.

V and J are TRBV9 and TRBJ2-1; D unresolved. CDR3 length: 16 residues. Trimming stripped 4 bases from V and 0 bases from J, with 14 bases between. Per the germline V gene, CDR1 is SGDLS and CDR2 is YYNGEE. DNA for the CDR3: TGTGCCAGCAGCAAAAGCCGCCCTAGCTCCTACAATGAGCAGTTCTTC. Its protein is CASSKSRPSSYNEQFF. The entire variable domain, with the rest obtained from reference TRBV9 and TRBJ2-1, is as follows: DSGVTQTPKHLITATGQRVTLRCSPRSGDLSVYWYQQSLDQGLQFLIQYYNGEERAKGNILERFSAQQFPDLHSELNLSSLELGDSALYFCASSKSRPSSYNEQFFGPGTRLTVL.

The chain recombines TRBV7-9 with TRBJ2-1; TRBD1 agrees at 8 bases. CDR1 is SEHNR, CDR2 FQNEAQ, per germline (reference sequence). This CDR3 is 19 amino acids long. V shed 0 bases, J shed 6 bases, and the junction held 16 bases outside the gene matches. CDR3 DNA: TGTGCCAGCAGCTTAGCTATTAAGCCTGACAGGGGCGCGTCCAATGAGCAGTTCTTC. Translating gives CASSLAIKPDRGASNEQFF.

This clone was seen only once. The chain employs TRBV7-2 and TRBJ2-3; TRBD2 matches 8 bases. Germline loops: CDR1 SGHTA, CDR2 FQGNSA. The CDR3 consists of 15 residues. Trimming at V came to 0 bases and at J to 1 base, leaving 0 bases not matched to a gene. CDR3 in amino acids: CASSLAGLGTDTQYF. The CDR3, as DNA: TGTGCCAGCAGCTTAGCGGGACTAGGCACAGATACGCAGTATTTT.

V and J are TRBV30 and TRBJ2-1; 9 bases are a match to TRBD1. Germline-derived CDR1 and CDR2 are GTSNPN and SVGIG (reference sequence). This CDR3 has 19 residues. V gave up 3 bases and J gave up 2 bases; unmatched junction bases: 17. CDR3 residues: CAWRDRDREKTSPYNEQFF. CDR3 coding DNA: TGTGCCTGGAGGGACCGGGACAGGGAGAAGACTAGCCCCTACAATGAGCAGTTCTTC. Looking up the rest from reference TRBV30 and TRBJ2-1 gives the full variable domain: SQTIHQWPATLVQPVGSPLSLECTVEGTSNPNLYWYRQAAGRGLQLLFYSVGIGQISSEVPQNLSASRPQDRQFILSSKKLLLSDSGFYLCAWRDRDREKTSPYNEQFFGPGTRLTVL.

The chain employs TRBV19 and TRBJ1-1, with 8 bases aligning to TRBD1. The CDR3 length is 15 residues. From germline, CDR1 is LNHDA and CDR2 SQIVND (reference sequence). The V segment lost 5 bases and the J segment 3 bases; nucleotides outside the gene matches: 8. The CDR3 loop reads CASSPDRGLHTEAFF. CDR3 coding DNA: TGTGCCAGTAGTCCAGACAGGGGCCTCCACACTGAAGCTTTCTTT.

CDR3 region: CASSLRPGAYGYTF. The CDR3, as DNA: TGTGCCAGCAGCTTGCGTCCAGGGGCCTATGGCTACACCTTC. V and J are TRBV5-4 and TRBJ1-2; possible D gene TRBD1, 6 bases. Germline CDR1 reads SGHNT; CDR2 reads YYREEE (reference sequence). V lost 1 base and J 4 bases, leaving 11 bases between the germline ends. The CDR3 covers 14 residues.

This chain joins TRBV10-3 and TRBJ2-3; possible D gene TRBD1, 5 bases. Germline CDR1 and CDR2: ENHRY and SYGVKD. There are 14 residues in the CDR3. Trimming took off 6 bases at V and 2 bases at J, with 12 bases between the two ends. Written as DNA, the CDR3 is TGTGCCATCAGGGACACCTCCTACACAGATACGCAGTATTTT. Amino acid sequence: CAIRDTSYTDTQYF.

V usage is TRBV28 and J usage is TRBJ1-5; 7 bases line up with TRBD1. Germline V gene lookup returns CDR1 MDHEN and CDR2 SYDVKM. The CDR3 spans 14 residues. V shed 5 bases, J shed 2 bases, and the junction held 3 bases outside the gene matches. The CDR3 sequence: CASSKDRRNQPQHF. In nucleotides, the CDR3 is TGTGCCAGCAGTAAGGACAGGCGCAATCAGCCCCAGCATTTT. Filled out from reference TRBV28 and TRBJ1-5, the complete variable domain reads DVKVTQSSRYLVKRTGEKVFLECVQDMDHENMFWYRQDPGLGLRLIYFSYDVKMKEKGDIPEGYSVSREKKERFSLILESASTNQTSMYLCASSKDRRNQPQHFGDGTRLSIL.

The CDR3 nucleotides are TGTGCCAGCAGCTTAGCCGCTGAAGCTTTCTTT. Its protein is CASSLAAEAFF. The chain uses TRBV7-9 and TRBJ1-1; no clear D gene. The CDR3 length is 11 residues. Trimming removed 0 bases from V and 6 bases from J, with 2 bases in between. Germline CDR1 and CDR2: SEHNR and FQNEAQ (reference sequence).

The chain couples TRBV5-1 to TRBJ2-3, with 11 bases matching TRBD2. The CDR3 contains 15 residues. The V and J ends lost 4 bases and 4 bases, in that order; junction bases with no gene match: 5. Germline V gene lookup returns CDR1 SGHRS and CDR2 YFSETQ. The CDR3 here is CASSITSGSADTQYF. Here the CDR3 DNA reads TGCGCCAGCAGCATTACTAGCGGGAGCGCAGATACGCAGTATTTT.

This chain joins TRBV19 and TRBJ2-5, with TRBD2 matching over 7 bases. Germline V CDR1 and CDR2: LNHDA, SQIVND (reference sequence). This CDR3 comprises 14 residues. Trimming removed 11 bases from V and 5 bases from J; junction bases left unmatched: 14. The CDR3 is CASSSRLAEETQYF. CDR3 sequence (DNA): TGTGCCTCGTCCTCGCGGCTAGCGGAGGAGACCCAGTACTTC.

The CDR3 DNA reads as TGTGCCAGCAGCTACAGACAGGGTCAAATCGACGAGCAGTACTTC. Amino acid sequence: CASSYRQGQIDEQYF. V is TRBV7-2 and J is TRBJ2-7; 7 bases align to TRBD1. CDR3 size: 15 residues. CDR1 and CDR2 (germline): SGHTA, FQGNSA. The ends lost 4 bases at V and 5 bases at J; junction bases unmatched: 11.

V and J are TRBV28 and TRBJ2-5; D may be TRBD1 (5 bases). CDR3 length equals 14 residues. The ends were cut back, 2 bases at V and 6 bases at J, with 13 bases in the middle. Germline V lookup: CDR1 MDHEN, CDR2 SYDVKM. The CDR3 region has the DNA TGTGCCAGCAGTTTAGGTCAGGGTGTAAAGACCCAGTACTTC. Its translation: CASSLGQGVKTQYF.

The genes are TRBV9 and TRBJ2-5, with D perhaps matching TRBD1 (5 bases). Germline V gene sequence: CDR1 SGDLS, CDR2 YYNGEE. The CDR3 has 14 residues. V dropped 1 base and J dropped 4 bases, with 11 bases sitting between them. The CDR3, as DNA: TGTGCCAGCAGCGTACAGGGATTCGGAGAGACCCAGTACTTC. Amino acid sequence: CASSVQGFGETQYF.

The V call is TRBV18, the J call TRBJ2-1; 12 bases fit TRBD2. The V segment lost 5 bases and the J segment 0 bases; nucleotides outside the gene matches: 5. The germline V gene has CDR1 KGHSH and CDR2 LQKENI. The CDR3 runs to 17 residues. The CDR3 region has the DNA TGTGCCAGCTCAGCCCTAGCGGGGGGGCACTCCTACAATGAGCAGTTCTTC. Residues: CASSALAGGHSYNEQFF.

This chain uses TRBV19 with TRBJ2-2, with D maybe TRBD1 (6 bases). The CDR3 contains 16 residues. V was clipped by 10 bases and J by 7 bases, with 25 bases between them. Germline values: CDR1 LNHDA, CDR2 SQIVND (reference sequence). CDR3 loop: CATAPGHLRTVGELFF. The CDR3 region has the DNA TGTGCCACCGCTCCGGGACACCTTCGGACCGTCGGGGAGCTGTTTTTT.

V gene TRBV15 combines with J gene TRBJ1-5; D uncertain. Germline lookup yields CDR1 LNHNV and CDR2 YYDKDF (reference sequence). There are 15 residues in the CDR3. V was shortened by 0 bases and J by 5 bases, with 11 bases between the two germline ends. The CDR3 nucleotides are TGTGCCACCAGCAGAGATAGGAGGCCAGATCAGCCCCAGCATTTT. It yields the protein CATSRDRRPDQPQHF.

This CDR3 is CATSDLQAGVDNEQFF. CDR3 nucleotide sequence: TGTGCCACCAGTGATTTGCAGGCGGGGGTCGACAATGAGCAGTTCTTC. The chain employs TRBV24-1 and TRBJ2-1; 7 bases map to TRBD2. Trimming removed 0 bases from V and 5 bases from J; junction bases left unmatched: 6. There are 16 residues in the CDR3. Germline loops: CDR1 KGHDR, CDR2 SFDVKD.

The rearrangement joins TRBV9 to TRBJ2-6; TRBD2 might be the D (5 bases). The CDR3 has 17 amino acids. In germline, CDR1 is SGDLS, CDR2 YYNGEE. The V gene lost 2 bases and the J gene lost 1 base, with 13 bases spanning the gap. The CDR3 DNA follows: TGTGCCAGCAGCGTCCTAGCCGATATTTCTGGGGCCAACGTCCTGACTTTC. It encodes CASSVLADISGANVLTF.

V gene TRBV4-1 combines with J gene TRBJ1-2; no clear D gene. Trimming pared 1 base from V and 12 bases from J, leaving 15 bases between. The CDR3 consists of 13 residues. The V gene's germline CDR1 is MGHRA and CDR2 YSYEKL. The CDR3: CASSQASPGPHTF. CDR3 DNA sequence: TGCGCCAGCAGCCAAGCAAGCCCAGGCCCACACACCTTC.

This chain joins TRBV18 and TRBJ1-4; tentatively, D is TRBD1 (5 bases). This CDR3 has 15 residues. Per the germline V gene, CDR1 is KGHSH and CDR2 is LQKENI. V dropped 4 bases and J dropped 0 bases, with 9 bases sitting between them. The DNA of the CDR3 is TGTGCCAGCTCACGCGCACAGGCAACTAATGAAAAACTGTTTTTT. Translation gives CASSRAQATNEKLFF.

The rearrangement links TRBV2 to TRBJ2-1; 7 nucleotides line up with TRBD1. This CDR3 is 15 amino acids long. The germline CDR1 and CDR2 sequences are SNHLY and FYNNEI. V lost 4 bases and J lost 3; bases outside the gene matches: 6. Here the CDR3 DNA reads TGTGCCAGCAGTGCGCCGGGACAGAACTACAATGAGCAGTTCTTC. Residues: CASSAPGQNYNEQFF.

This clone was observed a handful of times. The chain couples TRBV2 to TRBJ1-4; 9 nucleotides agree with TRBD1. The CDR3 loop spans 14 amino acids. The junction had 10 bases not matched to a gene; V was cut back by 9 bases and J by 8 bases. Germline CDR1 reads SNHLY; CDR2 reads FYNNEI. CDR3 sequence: CASGGQGLGEKLFF. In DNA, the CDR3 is TGTGCCAGTGGGGGACAGGGACTAGGGGAAAAACTGTTTTTT.